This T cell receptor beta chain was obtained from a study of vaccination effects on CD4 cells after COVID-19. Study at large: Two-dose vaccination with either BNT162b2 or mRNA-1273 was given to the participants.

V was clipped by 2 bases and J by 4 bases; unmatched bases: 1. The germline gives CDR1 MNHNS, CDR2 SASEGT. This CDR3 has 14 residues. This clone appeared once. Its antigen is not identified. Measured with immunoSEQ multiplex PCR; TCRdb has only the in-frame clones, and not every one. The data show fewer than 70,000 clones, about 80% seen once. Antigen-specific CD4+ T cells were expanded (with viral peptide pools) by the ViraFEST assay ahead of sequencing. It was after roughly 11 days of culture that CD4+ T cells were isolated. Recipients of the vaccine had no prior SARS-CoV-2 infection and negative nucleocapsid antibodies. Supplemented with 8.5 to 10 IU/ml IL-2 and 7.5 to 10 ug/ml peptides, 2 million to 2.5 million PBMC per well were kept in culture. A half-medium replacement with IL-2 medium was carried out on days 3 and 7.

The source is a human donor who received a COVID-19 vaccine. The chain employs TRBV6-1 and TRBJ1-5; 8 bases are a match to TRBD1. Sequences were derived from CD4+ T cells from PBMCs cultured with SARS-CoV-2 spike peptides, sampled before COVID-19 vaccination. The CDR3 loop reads CASSEQGANQPQHF. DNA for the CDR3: TGTGCCAGCAGTGAACAGGGGGCGAATCAGCCCCAGCATTTT.